Below are 2 T cell receptor beta chains sequenced from a single sample in a study of blood T cell repertoires in COVID-19. TCRdb's table, derived via immunoSEQ multiplex PCR, lists solely in-frame clones and lacks some. The table lists over 250,000 clones, about 80% of them singletons, with about 3.5% in the top ten. The sample consisted of peripheral blood. The receptors derive from a woman aged 80 or older with acute or convalescent COVID-19.

The J gene is TRBJ2-3, the V gene TRBV7-2; 8 nucleotides match TRBD2. This CDR3 spans 15 amino acids. Germline V gene data show CDR1 as SGHTA and CDR2 as FQGNSA. The ends lost 2 bases at V and 8 bases at J; junction bases unmatched: 9. CDR3 protein: CASSLSAGVRGTQYF. The DNA for the CDR3 is TGTGCCAGCAGCTTATCAGCGGGGGTCCGCGGTACGCAGTATTTT.

The genes are TRBV10-1 and TRBJ2-3; D gene uncertain. The CDR3 covers 11 residues. V lost 4 bases and J 5 bases, leaving 4 bases between the germline ends. The germline gives CDR1 WNHNN, CDR2 SYGVQD (reference sequence). The CDR3 DNA is TGCGCCAGCAGTGTCGGAGATACGCAGTATTTT. Its translation: CASSVGDTQYF.